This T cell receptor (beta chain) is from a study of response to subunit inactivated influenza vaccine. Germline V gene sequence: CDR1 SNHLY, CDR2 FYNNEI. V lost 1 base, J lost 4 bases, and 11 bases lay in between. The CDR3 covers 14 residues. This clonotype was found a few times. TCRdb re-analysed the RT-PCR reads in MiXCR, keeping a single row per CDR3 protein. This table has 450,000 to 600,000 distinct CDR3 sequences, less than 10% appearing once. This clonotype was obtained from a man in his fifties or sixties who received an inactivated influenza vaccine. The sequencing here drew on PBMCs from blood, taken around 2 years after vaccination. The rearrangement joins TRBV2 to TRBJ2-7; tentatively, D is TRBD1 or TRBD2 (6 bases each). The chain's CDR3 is CASSEDQGTYEQYF. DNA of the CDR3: TGTGCCAGCAGTGAAGATCAGGGGACTTACGAGCAGTACTTC.